There are a few counts of the clone carrying this T cell receptor beta chain. Its antigen is still unknown. The entry originates in a study of T cells after yellow fever vaccination. Study-wide results and caveats: A small proportion of clonotypes was detected in both the CD4 and CD8 compartments.

With 2 bases removed from V and 1 base from J, the gap between germline ends came to 13 bases. This CDR3 region has 16 residues. Germline V lookup: CDR1 SGHTA, CDR2 FQGNSA. TCRdb independently ran MiXCR on the 5' RACE reads; one entry per CDR3 protein. The sample comprises about 320,000 distinct CDR3 sequences, around 6.8% of which are singletons, and roughly a sixth rests with the top ten. The receptor was isolated from a man between 18 and 35 years old who received the YFV17D yellow fever vaccine. This specimen was PBMCs, taken about 49 days after the first yellow fever vaccination. V and J are TRBV7-2 and TRBJ2-3; D call uncertain. DNA for the CDR3: TGTGCCAGCAGCTTAAGCTGGAATCACGGCACAGATACGCAGTATTTT. Encoded protein: CASSLSWNHGTDTQYF.